The 21 T cell receptor beta chains below were found in one sample sequenced in a study of blood T cell repertoires in COVID-19. Here immunoSEQ multiplex PCR was the method, and the copy in TCRdb shows in-frame clones only, minus some. The sample shows hundreds of thousands of clones, about 89% of them seen only once. The material sequenced was peripheral blood. These receptors were taken from a man aged 60-69 years who had recovered from COVID-19.

This rearrangement joins TRBV9 to TRBJ1-1; D is possibly TRBD1 (6 bases). CDR3 length equals 15 residues. Germline-derived CDR1 and CDR2 are SGDLS and YYNGEE. The germline V and J ends were trimmed by 4 bases and 6 bases, with 19 bases remaining between them. The CDR3: CASSPRQTGGAEAFF. In nucleotides, the CDR3 is TGTGCCAGCAGCCCACGACAGACAGGAGGTGCTGAAGCTTTCTTT.

CDR3 sequence reads: CASSPSQTNYGYTF. The CDR3 region has the DNA TGTGCCAGCTCACCATCCCAGACAAACTATGGCTACACCTTC. The gene calls are TRBV18 and TRBJ1-2, with D unresolved. The V end was cut by 2 bases, the J end by 2 bases, with 9 bases between. The germline V gene has CDR1 KGHSH and CDR2 LQKENI. This CDR3 region has 14 residues.

The chain uses TRBV18 and TRBJ1-1; no definite D call. With 5 bases removed from V and 3 bases from J, the gap between germline ends came to 19 bases. Germline CDR1 and CDR2: KGHSH and LQKENI. The CDR3 runs to 16 residues. CDR3 sequence (DNA): TGTGCCAGCTCAATCCGACTTTTGGAAGTAGACACTGAAGCTTTCTTT. This encodes CASSIRLLEVDTEAFF.

The chain is built from TRBV7-9 and TRBJ1-1; possible D gene TRBD1, 6 bases. CDR3 size: 12 residues. CDR1 and CDR2 from the germline V gene are SEHNR and FQNEAQ (reference sequence). Trimming removed 7 bases at V and 0 bases at J, with 6 bases between. As DNA, the CDR3 is TGTGCCAGCAACAGGGTGAACACTGAAGCTTTCTTT. Translated: CASNRVNTEAFF.

The chain couples TRBV6-1 to TRBJ2-7; no clear D gene. V was clipped by 2 bases and J by 2 bases, with 13 bases between them. The CDR3 contains 15 residues. Germline V gene sequence: CDR1 MNHNS, CDR2 SASEGT. DNA for the CDR3: TGTGCCAGCAGTGAACCAGCAGGTATACCCTACGAGCAGTACTTC. This encodes CASSEPAGIPYEQYF.

V and J are TRBV20-1 and TRBJ2-1; D remains ambiguous. V shed 6 bases and J shed 1 base, with 4 bases lying between them. The CDR3 is 11 residues long. Germline CDR1 DFQATT, CDR2 SNEGSKA (reference sequence). The CDR3 sequence: CSAQSYNEQFF. CDR3 DNA: TGCAGTGCGCAGTCCTACAATGAGCAGTTCTTC.

This rearrangement joins TRBV30 to TRBJ2-6; D not certain. Germline CDR1 reads GTSNPN; CDR2 reads SVGIG (reference sequence). The CDR3 has 15 residues. Trimming removed 3 bases at V and 0 bases at J, with 9 bases between. The CDR3 DNA sequence: TGTGCCTGGAGCCGACGGGTCTCTGGGGCCAACGTCCTGACTTTC. It yields the protein CAWSRRVSGANVLTF. Supplemented by reference TRBV30 and TRBJ2-6, the full variable domain reads SQTIHQWPATLVQPVGSPLSLECTVEGTSNPNLYWYRQAAGRGLQLLFYSVGIGQISSEVPQNLSASRPQDRQFILSSKKLLLSDSGFYLCAWSRRVSGANVLTFGAGSRLTVL.

This chain joins TRBV7-9 and TRBJ1-6; possibly TRBD1 for D (5 bases). Germline loops: CDR1 SEHNR, CDR2 FQNEAQ (reference sequence). The CDR3 consists of 14 residues. V shed 4 bases and J shed 7 bases, with 11 bases lying between them. In nucleotides, the CDR3 is TGTGCCAGCAGCTCCGGGACTACGAATTCACCCCTCCACTTT. It yields the protein CASSSGTTNSPLHF.

The chain carries TRBV28 and TRBJ2-5; TRBD2 matches 10 bases. CDR1 and CDR2 (germline): MDHEN, SYDVKM. The trim removed 6 bases at V and 1 base at J, leaving 11 bases unmatched. The CDR3 extends over 17 amino acids. CDR3: CASSLGGSGRSQETQYF. The DNA for the CDR3 is TGTGCCAGCAGCCTCGGGGGTAGCGGGAGGTCCCAAGAGACCCAGTACTTC.

The V call is TRBV6-5, the J call TRBJ1-6; no clear D gene. The germline V gene has CDR1 MNHEY and CDR2 SVGAGI. The CDR3 sequence is 14 residues long. V shed 7 bases and J shed 3 bases, with 10 bases lying between them. The CDR3 here is CASILEYYNSPLHF. As DNA, the CDR3 is TGTGCCAGCATCTTGGAGTACTATAATTCACCCCTCCACTTT.

The V call is TRBV18, the J call TRBJ2-7, with a weak D call TRBD2 (7 bases). CDR1 is KGHSH and CDR2 is LQKENI in the germline V gene. This CDR3 is 14 amino acids long. V lost 1 base and J lost 3, with 10 bases in between. Written as DNA, the CDR3 is TGTGCCAGCTCACCACAGGGGGAGGGCTACGAGCAGTACTTC. Translated: CASSPQGEGYEQYF. The variable domain in full, with the rest retrieved from reference TRBV18 and TRBJ2-7, is NAGVMQNPRHLVRRRGQEARLRCSPMKGHSHVYWYRQLPEEGLKFMVYLQKENIIDESGMPKERFSAEFPKEGPSILRIQQVVRGDSAAYFCASSPQGEGYEQYFGPGTRLTVT.

V and J are TRBV5-4 and TRBJ2-1; 7 bases are a match to TRBD2. The CDR3 spans 15 residues. V lost 3 bases and J lost 4; bases outside the gene matches: 7. Germline lookup yields CDR1 SGHNT and CDR2 YYREEE (reference sequence). CDR3 region: CASSSKAGFYNEQFF. The DNA for the CDR3 is TGTGCCAGCAGCTCAAAAGCGGGATTTTACAATGAGCAGTTCTTC.

This clone was observed a single time. V is TRBV10-3 and J is TRBJ2-5; TRBD1 might be the D (5 bases). The length of the CDR3 is 13 residues. V dropped 8 bases and J dropped 5 bases, with 15 bases sitting between them. Germline assignment: CDR1 ENHRY and CDR2 SYGVKD. For the CDR3, the DNA is TGTGCCATCGGATCAGGGCGTTTGGAGACCCAGTACTTC. Translating gives CAIGSGRLETQYF.

The genes are TRBV19 and TRBJ2-7; the D gene is possibly TRBD1 (5 bases). The germline V gene encodes CDR1 LNHDA and CDR2 SQIVND (reference sequence). This CDR3 has 12 amino acids. V shed 2 bases and J shed 3 bases, with 5 bases lying between them. CDR3 loop: CASSIQGYEQYF. CDR3 coding DNA: TGTGCCAGTAGTATACAGGGCTACGAGCAGTACTTC.

The gene calls are TRBV2 and TRBJ1-2; TRBD1 agrees at 7 bases. V trimming: 4 bases; J trimming: 4 bases; junction bases outside the gene matches: 6. Germline loops: CDR1 SNHLY, CDR2 FYNNEI. The CDR3 sequence is 14 residues long. The CDR3 DNA is TGTGCCAGCAGTGTGACAGGGTCAATCTATGGCTACACCTTC. Residues: CASSVTGSIYGYTF.

The chain combines TRBV19 with TRBJ1-5; 7 nucleotides align to TRBD1. The CDR3 contains 14 residues. Germline V gene sequence: CDR1 LNHDA, CDR2 SQIVND (reference sequence). V shed 6 bases and J 5 bases; nucleotides not matched to a gene: 7. The CDR3 protein is CASRLGQSHQPQHF. The CDR3, as DNA: TGTGCCAGTAGGTTGGGACAGTCTCATCAGCCCCAGCATTTT.

This rearrangement joins TRBV20-1 to TRBJ1-2; D is unresolved. Trimming took off 3 bases at V and 6 bases at J, with 17 bases between the two ends. The CDR3 is 14 amino acids. Germline-derived CDR1 and CDR2 are DFQATT and SNEGSKA (reference sequence). CDR3 sequence (DNA): TGCAGTGCTAGTCTTGGTGGGCTCACGGATGGCTACACCTTC. Translated: CSASLGGLTDGYTF.

J is TRBJ1-1 and V is TRBV21-1. TRBV21-1 is termed a pseudogene. This CDR3 region has 13 residues. The CDR3 loop is CASSKHGRTEAFF. The CDR3 DNA follows: TGTGCCAGCAGCAAACACGGGAGAACTGAAGCTTTCTTT.

The chain joins TRBV9 to TRBJ2-5; the match to TRBD2 covers 8 bases. V gave up 4 bases and J gave up 5 bases; unmatched junction bases: 13. Per the germline V gene, CDR1 is SGDLS and CDR2 is YYNGEE. The CDR3 runs 16 residues. The CDR3, as DNA: TGTGCCAGCAGCAGAGAGGGTACTAGCGGTTGGGAGACCCAGTACTTC. Amino acids: CASSREGTSGWETQYF.

V and J are TRBV27 and TRBJ1-1; D unresolved. CDR3 length equals 12 residues. The V end was cut by 6 bases, the J end by 7 bases, with 12 bases between. The germline V gene has CDR1 MNHEY and CDR2 SMNVEV (reference sequence). This CDR3 reads CASSPSRYEAFF. The DNA for the CDR3 is TGTGCCAGCAGCCCATCGAGATATGAAGCTTTCTTT.

This clone was observed once. V usage is TRBV7-9 and J usage is TRBJ1-6; a possible D gene is TRBD1 (5 bases). Per germline, CDR1 SEHNR and CDR2 FQNEAQ (reference sequence). V was cut by 5 bases and J by 7 bases, with 12 bases left in between. This CDR3 is built from 14 residues. Here the CDR3 DNA reads TGTGCCAGCAGCATAGACAGCCTCAATTCACCCCTCCACTTT. Protein: CASSIDSLNSPLHF.